These 8 T cell receptor beta chains were all obtained from the same sample, sequenced in a study of control samples from healthy donors and cancer patients. The data were produced by immunoSEQ multiplex PCR, yet TCRdb's version contains in-frame clones alone and is incomplete. Here the sample spans about 150,000 clones, 75% to 95% being singletons. Source material: blood. The receptors stem from a man aged 25 to 40 in good health.

The chain recombines TRBV25-1 with TRBJ2-3; D unclear. Germline V gives CDR1 MGHDK, CDR2 SYGVNS. The CDR3 consists of 14 residues. Trimming took 1 base from V and 3 from J, leaving 8 bases between them. As DNA, the CDR3 is TGTGCCAGCAGTGAATTTGAGGAAACAGATACGCAGTATTTT. Translated, it gives CASSEFEETDTQYF.

As DNA, the CDR3 is TGTGCCAGCAGCCCAAGGGGTAATGAAGCTTTCTTT. Its translation is CASSPRGNEAFF. The chain joins TRBV5-6 to TRBJ1-1, with D maybe TRBD1 (5 bases). The CDR3 runs 12 residues. Germline CDR1 and CDR2: SGHDT and YYEEEE. V gave up 4 bases and J gave up 7 bases, with 11 bases separating them. Filled out from reference TRBV5-6 and TRBJ1-1, the complete variable domain reads DAGVTQSPTHLIKTRGQQVTLRCSPKSGHDTVSWYQQALGQGPQFIFQYYEEEERQRGNFPDRFSGHQFPNYSSELNVNALLLGDSALYLCASSPRGNEAFFGQGTRLTVV.

The chain couples TRBV28 to TRBJ1-2, with 7 bases matching TRBD1. CDR1 MDHEN and CDR2 SYDVKM come from the germline V gene. The junction had 8 bases not matched to a gene; V was cut back by 3 bases and J by 1 base. This CDR3 spans 16 amino acids. CDR3 sequence (DNA): TGTGCCAGCAGTTTGGACCCAGGGGGTGATAACTATGGCTACACCTTC. This sequence encodes CASSLDPGGDNYGYTF.

The chain joins TRBV19 to TRBJ1-1; possible D gene TRBD1, 5 bases. The germline V and J ends were trimmed by 3 bases and 3 bases, with 11 bases remaining between them. The V gene's germline CDR1 is LNHDA and CDR2 SQIVND (reference sequence). CDR3 size: 14 residues. The CDR3 nucleotides read TGTGCCAGTAGTATTCGATTGGGGGACACTGAAGCTTTCTTT. Its translation is CASSIRLGDTEAFF.

The rearrangement joins TRBV5-5 to TRBJ2-3; D call uncertain. The germline V gene encodes CDR1 SGHKS and CDR2 YYEKEE (reference sequence). Between the trimmed V and J ends, which lost 1 base and 1 base, there was a span of 4 bases. The CDR3 is 13 residues long. The DNA for the CDR3 is TGTGCCAGCAGCTTGATGGGCACAGATACGCAGTATTTT. Translated, it gives CASSLMGTDTQYF.

This chain uses TRBV30 with TRBJ2-2; 8 positions agree with TRBD1. The CDR3 runs to 15 residues. CDR1 GTSNPN and CDR2 SVGIG come from the germline V gene (reference sequence). Trimming took 3 bases from V and 4 from J; bases not matched to a gene: 7. The CDR3: CAWRGRTGGTGELFF. The CDR3 DNA reads as TGTGCCTGGAGAGGAAGAACAGGGGGCACCGGGGAGCTGTTTTTT.

V and J are TRBV27 and TRBJ2-2, with 8 nucleotides matching TRBD2. V dropped 7 bases and J dropped 3; count of bases not matched to a gene: 7. The CDR3 is 15 amino acids. Per the germline V gene, CDR1 is MNHEY and CDR2 is SMNVEV (reference sequence). CDR3 nucleotide sequence: TGTGCCAGCACCCGGGGGGGGGCCTACACCGGGGAGCTGTTTTTT. This translates into CASTRGGAYTGELFF.

The chain employs TRBV7-9 and TRBJ1-1, with unresolved D. V lost 2 bases to trimming and J lost 3 bases, with 13 bases between them. The length of the CDR3 is 15 residues. The germline gives CDR1 SEHNR, CDR2 FQNEAQ (reference sequence). The CDR3 spells CASSLLGSGDTEAFF. The CDR3 DNA follows: TGTGCCAGCAGCTTATTGGGGTCGGGAGACACTGAAGCTTTCTTT.